The 9 T cell receptor beta chains presented below share a single source sample, sequenced in a study of blood T cell repertoires in COVID-19. This table comes from immunoSEQ multiplex PCR, and its TCRdb copy is limited to in-frame clones, with some not included. The sample records 400,000 or so clones, about 90% being singletons. Sequencing was carried out using peripheral blood. All receptors come from a man aged 18 to 30 with COVID-19, enrolled during active disease.

The chain recombines TRBV12-3 or TRBV12-4 with TRBJ2-7, with D possibly matching TRBD2 (5 bases). Trimming stripped 6 bases from V and 7 bases from J, with 16 bases between. The CDR3 runs 13 residues. CDR3 coding DNA: TGTGCCAGCAGCCCACAAGTCTCGGGAGAGCAGTACTTC. Translated, it gives CASSPQVSGEQYF.

The chain has TRBV4-1 and TRBJ1-2; D remains unclear. The germline V gene has CDR1 MGHRA and CDR2 YSYEKL. CDR3 length: 15 amino acids. The V and J ends lost 1 base and 4 bases respectively, with 13 bases between them. DNA of the CDR3: TGCGCCAGCAGCCAAGTTCCCGTTACGAGCTATGGCTACACCTTC. Encoded protein: CASSQVPVTSYGYTF.

The CDR3 loop is CASGIQGFNQPQHF. DNA of the CDR3: TGTGCTAGTGGCATACAGGGCTTCAATCAGCCCCAGCATTTT. The gene calls are TRBV12-5 and TRBJ1-5; D is possibly TRBD1 (6 bases). The germline CDR1 and CDR2 sequences are LGHNT and FRNRAP. Trimming cost V 6 bases and J 3 bases, with 12 bases left between them. The CDR3 totals 14 residues.

This chain uses TRBV6-5 with TRBJ2-7; no definite D call. This CDR3 spans 13 amino acids. From germline, CDR1 is MNHEY and CDR2 SVGAGI. Trimming pared 2 bases from V and 3 bases from J, leaving 8 bases between. The CDR3 bases are TGTGCCAGCAGTTACCGATCAGACTACGAGCAGTACTTC. Amino acid sequence: CASSYRSDYEQYF.

V usage is TRBV6-5 and J usage is TRBJ1-5, with D unresolved. Trimming took 7 bases from V and 1 from J, leaving 11 bases between them. The length of the CDR3 is 14 residues. Germline V gene data show CDR1 as MNHEY and CDR2 as SVGAGI. The CDR3 bases are TGTGCCAGCATGCCCACCCTAAGCAATCAGCCCCAGCATTTT. Its protein is CASMPTLSNQPQHF.

The J gene is TRBJ1-4, the V gene TRBV4-1; 9 positions agree with TRBD1. Unmatched junction bases numbered 5, after V lost 0 bases and J lost 12 bases. Germline V CDR1 and CDR2: MGHRA, YSYEKL. The CDR3 runs 14 residues. As DNA, the CDR3 is TGCGCCAGCAGCCAAGAAGGGACAGGGAGGGAACTGTTTTTT. Amino acid sequence: CASSQEGTGRELFF.

The CDR3 reads CASSGGAFKPQHF. The DNA of the CDR3 is TGTGCCAGCAGTGGGGGCGCATTTAAGCCCCAGCATTTT. The J gene is TRBJ1-5, the V gene TRBV12-3 or TRBV12-4, with D perhaps matching TRBD1 (6 bases). This CDR3 has 13 residues. Trimming stripped 5 bases from V and 8 bases from J, with 13 bases between.

In regard to this clone: A junction boundary mismatches the germline segment, possibly from a read error. CDR3 amino acids: CASSLTWSSAEQFF. In DNA, the CDR3 is TGTGCCAGCAGCCTAACCTGGAGTTCAGCTGAGCAGTTCTTC. This chain links TRBV7-3 with TRBJ2-1, with D unresolved. CDR3 length equals 14 residues. Germline loops: CDR1 SGHTA, CDR2 FQGTGA. Supplemented by reference TRBV7-3 and TRBJ2-1, the full variable domain reads GAGVSQTPSNKVTEKGKYVELRCDPISGHTALYWYRQSLGQGPEFLIYFQGTGAADDSGLPNDRFFAVRPEGSVSTLKIQRTERGDSAVYLCASSLTWSSAEQFFGPGTRLTVL.

This clone was seen just once. V and J are TRBV28 and TRBJ1-2, with D uncertain. Between the trimmed V and J ends, which lost 1 base and 0 bases, there was a span of 6 bases. The CDR3 consists of 14 residues. Germline-derived CDR1 and CDR2 are MDHEN and SYDVKM. The CDR3 DNA sequence: TGTGCCAGCAGTTTATTGAGCCCTAACTATGGCTACACCTTC. Amino acid sequence: CASSLLSPNYGYTF.